Below, one TCR beta chain is given with its context. Its antigen is undetermined. Repertoires were generated with immunoSEQ multiplex PCR, while TCRdb's copy carries only in-frame clones and drops some. The sample has 950,000 to 1,200,000 clones, approximately 75% seen once. V lost 7 bases, J lost 4 bases, and 11 bases stayed unmatched. There are 15 residues in the CDR3. Germline loops: CDR1 MNHNS, CDR2 SASEGT. Every donor was a Caucasian adult from Nashville, Tennessee. It was into CD45RA+ naive and CD45RA-negative memory subsets that the CD4+ cells were split. This record comes from a study of shared clonotypes between healthy human individuals. The study's findings and limits: Only blood was sampled; tissue repertoires likely differ.

The genes are TRBV6-1 and TRBJ1-2; 8 bases match TRBD1. Sequences were obtained from memory CD4+ T cells from PBMCs. As for subset: CD45RA-negative fraction. This receptor was identified in a man between 18 and 35 years old in good health. Some clones in this sample may be carry-over from other donors' samples. CDR3: CASIESMDRAYGYTF. The CDR3 DNA reads as TGTGCCAGCATCGAATCTATGGACAGGGCCTATGGCTACACCTTC.